One and the same sample provided the 2 T cell receptor beta chains below, sequenced in a study of T cell responses to AZD1222 COVID-19 vaccine. Data came from immunoSEQ multiplex PCR; TCRdb stores just in-frame clones and leaves some out. The sample lists 90,000 to 150,000 clones, around 85% seen once, with almost 9.5% in the top ten. The sequences come from peripheral blood, collected on day 0 of AZD1222 vaccination. These receptors were collected from an adult in good health.

The chain combines TRBV4-3 with TRBJ2-3; D unclear. In germline, CDR1 is LGHNA, CDR2 YSLEER. V gave up 1 base and J gave up 4 bases, with 15 bases separating them. The CDR3 extends over 16 amino acids. CDR3 sequence: CASSQGRVAISDTQYF. The CDR3 DNA sequence: TGCGCCAGCAGCCAAGGACGGGTAGCTATCTCAGATACGCAGTATTTT.

The chain couples TRBV5-8 to TRBJ2-1; 8 nucleotides agree with TRBD2. With 4 bases clipped from V and 2 bases from J, the junction kept 5 bases outside the gene matches. This CDR3 spans 15 amino acids. Germline V gene data show CDR1 as SGHTS and CDR2 as YDEGEE. This chain's CDR3 is CASSKGLVAYNEQFF. The CDR3 nucleotides are TGTGCCAGCAGCAAGGGACTAGTCGCCTACAATGAGCAGTTCTTC. Looking up the rest from reference TRBV5-8 and TRBJ2-1 gives the full variable domain: EAGVTQSPTHLIKTRGQQATLRCSPISGHTSVYWYQQALGLGLQFLLWYDEGEERNRGNFPPRFSGRQFPNYSSELNVNALELEDSALYLCASSKGLVAYNEQFFGPGTRLTVL.